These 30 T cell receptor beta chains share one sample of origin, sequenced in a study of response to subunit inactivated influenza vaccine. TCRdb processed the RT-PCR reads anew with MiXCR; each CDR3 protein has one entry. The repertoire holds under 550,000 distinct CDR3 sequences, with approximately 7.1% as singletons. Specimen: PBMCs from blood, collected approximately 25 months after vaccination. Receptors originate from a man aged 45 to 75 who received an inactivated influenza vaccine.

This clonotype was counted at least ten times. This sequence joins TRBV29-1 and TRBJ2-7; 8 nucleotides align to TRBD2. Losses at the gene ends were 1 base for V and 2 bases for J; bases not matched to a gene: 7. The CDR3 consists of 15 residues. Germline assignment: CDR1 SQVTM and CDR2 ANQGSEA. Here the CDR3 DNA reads TGCAGCGTTGAAGGTAGAAGCGGGAGTACCTACGAGCAGTACTTC. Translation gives CSVEGRSGSTYEQYF.

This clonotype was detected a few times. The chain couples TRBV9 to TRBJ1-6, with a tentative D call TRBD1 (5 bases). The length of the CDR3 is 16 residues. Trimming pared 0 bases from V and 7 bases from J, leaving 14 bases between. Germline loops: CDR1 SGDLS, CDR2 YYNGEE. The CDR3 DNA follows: TGTGCCAGCAGCGTAGGGGACCTTGGGGGGAATTCACCCCTCCACTTT. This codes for CASSVGDLGGNSPLHF.

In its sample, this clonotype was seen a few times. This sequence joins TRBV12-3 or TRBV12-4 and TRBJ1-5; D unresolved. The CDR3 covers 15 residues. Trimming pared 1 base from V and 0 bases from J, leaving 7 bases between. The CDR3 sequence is CASSLDTVSNQPQHF. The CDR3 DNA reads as TGTGCCAGCAGTTTAGACACAGTTAGCAATCAGCCCCAGCATTTT.

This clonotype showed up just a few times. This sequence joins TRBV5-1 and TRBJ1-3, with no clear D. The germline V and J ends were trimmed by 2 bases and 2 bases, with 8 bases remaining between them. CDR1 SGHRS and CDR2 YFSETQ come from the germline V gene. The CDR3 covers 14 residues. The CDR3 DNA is TGCGCCAGCAGCTTATCAGACACTGGAAACACCATATATTTT. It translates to CASSLSDTGNTIYF.

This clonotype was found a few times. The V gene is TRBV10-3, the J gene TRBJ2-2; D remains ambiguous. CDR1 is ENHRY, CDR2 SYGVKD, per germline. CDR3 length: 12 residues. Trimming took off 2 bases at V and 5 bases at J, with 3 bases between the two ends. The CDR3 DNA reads TGTGCCATCAGTGAGAGGACCGGGGAGCTGTTTTTT. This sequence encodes CAISERTGELFF.

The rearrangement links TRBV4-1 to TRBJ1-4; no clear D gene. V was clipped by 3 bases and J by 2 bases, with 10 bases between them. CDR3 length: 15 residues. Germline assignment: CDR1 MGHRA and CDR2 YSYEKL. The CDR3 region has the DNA TGCGCCAGCAGCCAGGTGGGAGGTACTAATGAAAAACTGTTTTTT. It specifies CASSQVGGTNEKLFF.

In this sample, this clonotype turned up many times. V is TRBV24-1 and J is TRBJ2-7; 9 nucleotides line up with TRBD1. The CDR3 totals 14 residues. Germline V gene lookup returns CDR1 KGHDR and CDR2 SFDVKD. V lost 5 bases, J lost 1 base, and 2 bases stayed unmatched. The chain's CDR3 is CATSVGTGSYEQYF. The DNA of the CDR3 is TGTGCCACCAGTGTAGGGACAGGGTCCTACGAGCAGTACTTC.

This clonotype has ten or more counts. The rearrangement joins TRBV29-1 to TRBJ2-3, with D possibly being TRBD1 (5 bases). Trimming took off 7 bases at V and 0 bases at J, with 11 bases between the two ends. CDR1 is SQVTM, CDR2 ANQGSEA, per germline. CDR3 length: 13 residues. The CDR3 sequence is CSGRQSSTDTQYF. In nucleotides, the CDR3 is TGCAGCGGCCGACAGTCTAGCACAGATACGCAGTATTTT.

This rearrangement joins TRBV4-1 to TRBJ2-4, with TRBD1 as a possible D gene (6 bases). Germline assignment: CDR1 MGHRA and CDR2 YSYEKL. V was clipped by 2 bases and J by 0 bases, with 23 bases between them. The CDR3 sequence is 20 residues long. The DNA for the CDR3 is TGCGCCAGCAGCCAATTCGCCCCGCCCACCCAGGGGTTAGCCAAAAACATTCAGTACTTC. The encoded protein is CASSQFAPPTQGLAKNIQYF.

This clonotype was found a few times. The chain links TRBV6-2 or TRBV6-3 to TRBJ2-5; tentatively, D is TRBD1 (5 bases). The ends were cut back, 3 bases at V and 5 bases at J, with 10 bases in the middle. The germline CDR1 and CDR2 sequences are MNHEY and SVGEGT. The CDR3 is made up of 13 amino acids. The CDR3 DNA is TGTGCCAGCAGTTATTCCAGGGTTGAGACCCAGTACTTC. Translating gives CASSYSRVETQYF.

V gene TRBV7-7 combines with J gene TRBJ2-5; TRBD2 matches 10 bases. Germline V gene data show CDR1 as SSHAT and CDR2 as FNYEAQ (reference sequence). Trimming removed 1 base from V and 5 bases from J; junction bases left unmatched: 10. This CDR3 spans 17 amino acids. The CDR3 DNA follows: TGTGCCAGCAGCTTAGTATCAGCGGGAGGGCCTTTGGAGACCCAGTACTTC. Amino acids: CASSLVSAGGPLETQYF.

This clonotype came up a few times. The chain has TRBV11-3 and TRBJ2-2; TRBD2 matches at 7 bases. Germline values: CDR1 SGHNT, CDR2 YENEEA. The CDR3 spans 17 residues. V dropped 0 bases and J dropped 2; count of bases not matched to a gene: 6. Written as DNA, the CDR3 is TGTGCCAGCAGCTTAGAGGGGAGGGCCAGCAACACCGGGGAGCTGTTTTTT. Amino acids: CASSLEGRASNTGELFF.

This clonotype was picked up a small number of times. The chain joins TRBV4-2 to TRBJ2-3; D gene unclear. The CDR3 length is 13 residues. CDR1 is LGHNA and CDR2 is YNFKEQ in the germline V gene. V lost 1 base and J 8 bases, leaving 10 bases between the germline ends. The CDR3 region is CASSQGVGSTQYF. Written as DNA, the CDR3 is TGTGCCAGCAGCCAAGGGGTAGGGTCTACGCAGTATTTT.

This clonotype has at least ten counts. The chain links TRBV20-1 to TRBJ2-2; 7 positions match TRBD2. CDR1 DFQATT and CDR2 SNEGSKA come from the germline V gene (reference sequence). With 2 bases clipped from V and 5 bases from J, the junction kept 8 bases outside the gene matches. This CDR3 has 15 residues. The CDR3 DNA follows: TGCAGTGCTAGACGTCCTAGCGGACCGACCGGGGAGCTGTTTTTT. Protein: CSARRPSGPTGELFF.

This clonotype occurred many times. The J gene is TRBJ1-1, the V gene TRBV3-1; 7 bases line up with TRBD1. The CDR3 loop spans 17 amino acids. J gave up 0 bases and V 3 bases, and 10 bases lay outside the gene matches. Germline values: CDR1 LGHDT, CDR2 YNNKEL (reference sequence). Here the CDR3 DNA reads TGTGCCAGCAGCCAGGGCCGGGACAGCTACATGAACACTGAAGCTTTCTTT. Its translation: CASSQGRDSYMNTEAFF.

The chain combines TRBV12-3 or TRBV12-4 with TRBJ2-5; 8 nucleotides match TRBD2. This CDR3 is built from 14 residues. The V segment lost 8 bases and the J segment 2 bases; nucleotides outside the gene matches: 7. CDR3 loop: CASGVAGRQETQYF. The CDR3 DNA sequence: TGTGCCAGCGGGGTAGCGGGGCGACAAGAGACCCAGTACTTC.

The CDR3 here is CASSSQGLWADTQYF. Written as DNA, the CDR3 is TGTGCCAGCAGCTCGCAGGGGCTGTGGGCAGATACGCAGTATTTT. This chain connects TRBV5-8 to TRBJ2-3, with a tentative D call TRBD1 (6 bases). V lost 3 bases, J lost 4 bases, and 15 bases lay in between. Germline CDR1 and CDR2: SGHTS and YDEGEE. This CDR3 has 15 amino acids.

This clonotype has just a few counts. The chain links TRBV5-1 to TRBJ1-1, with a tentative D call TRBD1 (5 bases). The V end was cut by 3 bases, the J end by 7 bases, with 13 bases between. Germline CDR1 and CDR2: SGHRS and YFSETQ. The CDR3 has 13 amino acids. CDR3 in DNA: TGCGCCAGCAGCTCTGCGCCGGGGGTTGAAGCTTTCTTT. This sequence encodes CASSSAPGVEAFF.

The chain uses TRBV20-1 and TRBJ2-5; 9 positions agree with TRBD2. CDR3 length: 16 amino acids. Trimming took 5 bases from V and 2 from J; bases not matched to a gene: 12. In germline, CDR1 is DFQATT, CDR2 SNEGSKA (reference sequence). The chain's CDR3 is CSAATWAGGRQETQYF. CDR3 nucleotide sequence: TGCAGTGCTGCTACCTGGGCGGGGGGGCGTCAAGAGACCCAGTACTTC.

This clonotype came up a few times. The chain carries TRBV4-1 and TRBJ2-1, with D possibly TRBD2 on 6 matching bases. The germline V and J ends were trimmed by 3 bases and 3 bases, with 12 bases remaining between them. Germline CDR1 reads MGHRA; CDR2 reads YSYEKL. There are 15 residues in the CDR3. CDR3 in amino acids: CASSQAGTLYNEQFF. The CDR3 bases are TGCGCCAGCAGCCAGGCCGGGACTCTCTACAATGAGCAGTTCTTC.

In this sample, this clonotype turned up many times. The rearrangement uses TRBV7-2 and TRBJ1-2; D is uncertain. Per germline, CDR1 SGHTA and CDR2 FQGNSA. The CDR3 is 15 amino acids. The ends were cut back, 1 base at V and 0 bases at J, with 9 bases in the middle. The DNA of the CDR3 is TGTGCCAGCAGCTTAGATTCCCGAGCTAACTATGGCTACACCTTC. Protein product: CASSLDSRANYGYTF. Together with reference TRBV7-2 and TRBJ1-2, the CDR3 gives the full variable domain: GAGVSQSPSNKVTEKGKDVELRCDPISGHTALYWYRQSLGQGLEFLIYFQGNSAPDKSGLPSDRFSAERTGGSVSTLTIQRTQQEDSAVYLCASSLDSRANYGYTFGSGTRLTVV.

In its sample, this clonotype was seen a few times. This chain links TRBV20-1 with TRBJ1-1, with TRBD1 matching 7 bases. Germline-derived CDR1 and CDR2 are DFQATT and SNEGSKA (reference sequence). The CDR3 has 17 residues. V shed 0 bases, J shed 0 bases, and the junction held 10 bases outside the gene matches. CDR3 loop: CSARDQAGGSMNTEAFF. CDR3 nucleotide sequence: TGCAGTGCTAGAGATCAAGCAGGGGGGTCAATGAACACTGAAGCTTTCTTT.

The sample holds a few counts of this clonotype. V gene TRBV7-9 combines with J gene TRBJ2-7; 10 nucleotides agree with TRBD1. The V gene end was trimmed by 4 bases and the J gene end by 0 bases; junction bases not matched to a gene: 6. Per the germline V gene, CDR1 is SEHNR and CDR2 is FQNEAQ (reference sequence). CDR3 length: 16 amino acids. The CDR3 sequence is CASSWTGGPSSYEQYF. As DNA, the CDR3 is TGTGCCAGCAGCTGGACAGGGGGACCGAGCTCCTACGAGCAGTACTTC.

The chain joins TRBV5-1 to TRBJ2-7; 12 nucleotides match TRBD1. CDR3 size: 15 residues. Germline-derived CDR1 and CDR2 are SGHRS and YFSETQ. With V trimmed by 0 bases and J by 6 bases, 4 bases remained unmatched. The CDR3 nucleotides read TGCGCCAGCAGCTTGGCCGGGACAGGGGGCGGCGAGCAGTACTTC. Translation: CASSLAGTGGGEQYF.

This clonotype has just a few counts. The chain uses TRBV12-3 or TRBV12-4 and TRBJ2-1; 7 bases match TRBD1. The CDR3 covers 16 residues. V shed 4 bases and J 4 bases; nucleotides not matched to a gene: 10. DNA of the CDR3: TGTGCCAGCAGTTCCGACGGGACAGAGGCATACAATGAGCAGTTCTTC. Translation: CASSSDGTEAYNEQFF.

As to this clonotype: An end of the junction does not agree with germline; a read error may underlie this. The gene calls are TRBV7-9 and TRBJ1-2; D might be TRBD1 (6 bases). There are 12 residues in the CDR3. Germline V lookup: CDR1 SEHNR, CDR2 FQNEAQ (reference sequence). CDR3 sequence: CASSPRGRDISF. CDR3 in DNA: TGTGCCAGCAGCCCAAGGGGACGGGACATCTCCTTC.

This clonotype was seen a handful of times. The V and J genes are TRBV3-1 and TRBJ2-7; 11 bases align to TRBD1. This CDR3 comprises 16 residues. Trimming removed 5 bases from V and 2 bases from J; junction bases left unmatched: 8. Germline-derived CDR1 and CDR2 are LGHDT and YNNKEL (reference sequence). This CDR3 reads CASSNPTGQGAYEQYF. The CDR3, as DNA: TGTGCCAGCAGCAACCCCACGGGACAGGGGGCCTACGAGCAGTACTTC.

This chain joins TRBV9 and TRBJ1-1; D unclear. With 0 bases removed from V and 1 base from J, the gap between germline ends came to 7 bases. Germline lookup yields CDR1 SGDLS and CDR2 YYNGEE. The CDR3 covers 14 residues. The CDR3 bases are TGTGCCAGCAGCGTAGCGGCGGGGAACACTGAAGCTTTCTTT. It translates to CASSVAAGNTEAFF.

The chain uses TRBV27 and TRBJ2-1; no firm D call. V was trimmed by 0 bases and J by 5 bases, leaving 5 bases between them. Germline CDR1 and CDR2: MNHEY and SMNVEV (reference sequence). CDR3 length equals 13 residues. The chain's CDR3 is CASSLSVDNEQFF. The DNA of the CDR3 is TGTGCCAGCAGTTTATCAGTAGACAATGAGCAGTTCTTC.

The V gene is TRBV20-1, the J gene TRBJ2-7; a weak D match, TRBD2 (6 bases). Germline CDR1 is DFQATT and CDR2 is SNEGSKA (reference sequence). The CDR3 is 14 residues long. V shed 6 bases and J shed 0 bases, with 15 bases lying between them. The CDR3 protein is CSATEEGTSYEQYF. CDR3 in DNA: TGCAGTGCCACGGAGGAGGGGACCTCCTACGAGCAGTACTTC.